Listed here are 27 T cell receptor beta chains from one sample, sequenced in a study of shared clonotypes between healthy human individuals. Profiled with immunoSEQ multiplex PCR; TCRdb holds only in-frame clones, not every one. The sample consists of about 1 million clones, about 75% of them appearing once. The sequenced material came from memory CD4+ T cells sorted from blood. Subset given: CD45RA-negative fraction. The receptors were gathered from a man between 18 and 29 years old in good health.

CDR3 region: CASSPHRGYEQYF. CDR3 in DNA: TGTGCCAGCAGCCCCCACCGCGGCTACGAGCAGTACTTC. V usage is TRBV13 and J usage is TRBJ2-7, with D hard to call. CDR3 length: 13 amino acids. Germline CDR1 PRHDT, CDR2 FYEKMQ (reference sequence). With 5 bases removed from V and 3 bases from J, the gap between germline ends came to 11 bases.

V usage is TRBV11-2 and J usage is TRBJ2-1; a possible D gene is TRBD1 (6 bases). There are 14 residues in the CDR3. CDR1 is SGHAT and CDR2 is FQNNGV in the germline V gene. Trimming removed 5 bases at V and 4 bases at J, with 12 bases between. This CDR3 reads CASSRIGGYNEQFF. CDR3 in DNA: TGTGCCAGCAGCCGTATAGGGGGTTACAATGAGCAGTTCTTC.

A note on this clone: This CDR3 is also generated by other DNA sequences in the sample. The chain couples TRBV18 to TRBJ2-7; D unresolved. Trimming left V 3 bases short and J 0 bases short, with 6 bases between. Germline V lookup: CDR1 KGHSH, CDR2 LQKENI. The CDR3 is 13 amino acids. The CDR3 sequence is CASSPSSSYEQYF. CDR3 nucleotide sequence: TGTGCCAGCTCACCTTCTAGCTCCTACGAGCAGTACTTC.

The chain is built from TRBV6-6 and TRBJ2-7, with TRBD2 matching 10 bases. The CDR3 sequence is 15 residues long. The junction had 8 bases not matched to a gene; V was cut back by 6 bases and J by 3 bases. In germline, CDR1 is MNHNY, CDR2 SVGAGI (reference sequence). The CDR3 bases are TGTGCCAGCAGCCCAGGAAGCGGGAGGGTCTACGAGCAGTACTTC. Protein product: CASSPGSGRVYEQYF.

V gene TRBV5-1 combines with J gene TRBJ1-3; 8 nucleotides align to TRBD1. J was trimmed by 0 bases and V by 2 bases; bases with no gene match: 4. Germline CDR1 is SGHRS and CDR2 is YFSETQ. This CDR3 comprises 16 residues. The CDR3 region is CASSFAGGRSGNTIYF. The CDR3 region has the DNA TGCGCCAGCAGCTTCGCAGGGGGCCGCTCTGGAAACACCATATATTTT.

This clone appeared a few times. V usage is TRBV2 and J usage is TRBJ1-3; 7 bases agree with TRBD1. The length of the CDR3 is 17 residues. The V gene's germline CDR1 is SNHLY and CDR2 FYNNEI. V was pared by 0 bases and J by 0 bases, with 5 bases of the junction left unmatched. CDR3 in amino acids: CASSEATGTASGNTIYF. CDR3 DNA sequence: TGTGCCAGCAGTGAAGCGACGGGGACAGCCTCTGGAAACACCATATATTTT.

This clone was observed a single time. The chain recombines TRBV27 with TRBJ1-1; TRBD1 might be the D (6 bases). Looked up from germline, CDR1 is MNHEY and CDR2 is SMNVEV (reference sequence). The length of the CDR3 is 17 residues. Trimming left V 4 bases short and J 2 bases short, with 20 bases between. The CDR3 nucleotides are TGTGCCAGCAGTTCTCTGAGGGGGAAGGCCTCTAACACTGAAGCTTTCTTT. Its protein product is CASSSLRGKASNTEAFF.

This CDR3 is CASTTRGDRITNYGYTF. The CDR3 DNA sequence: TGTGCCAGTACCACACGCGGGGACAGGATTACTAACTATGGCTACACCTTC. J is TRBJ1-2 and V is TRBV19; 8 nucleotides agree with TRBD1. The CDR3 contains 17 residues. The ends lost 7 bases at V and 0 bases at J; junction bases unmatched: 13. In germline, CDR1 is LNHDA, CDR2 SQIVND (reference sequence).

The rearrangement uses TRBV25-1 and TRBJ1-2; the D gene is possibly TRBD1 (6 bases). Germline V gene data show CDR1 as MGHDK and CDR2 as SYGVNS. This CDR3 has 14 residues. With 5 bases removed from V and 5 bases from J, the gap between germline ends came to 15 bases. CDR3 in amino acids: CASSPAGQTYGYTF. The DNA of the CDR3 is TGTGCCAGCAGTCCGGCCGGACAGACTTATGGCTACACCTTC.

The chain has TRBV7-2 and TRBJ2-1; TRBD2 is a possible D gene (6 bases). This CDR3 is 16 amino acids long. Trimming took 1 base from V and 4 from J, leaving 14 bases between them. In germline, CDR1 is SGHTA, CDR2 FQGNSA. CDR3 sequence (DNA): TGTGCCAGCAGCTTAGGAGGGGCGGGGATGTACAATGAGCAGTTCTTC. Its protein product is CASSLGGAGMYNEQFF.

This clone turned up a few times. Here the CDR3 DNA reads TGTGCCAGCAGTGAATGGGGACTCGAAGAGACCCAGTACTTC. Amino acids: CASSEWGLEETQYF. The rearrangement joins TRBV25-1 to TRBJ2-5; possible D gene TRBD2, 6 bases. The CDR3 loop spans 14 amino acids. Germline CDR1 and CDR2: MGHDK and SYGVNS. The V gene lost 1 base and the J gene lost 3 bases, with 9 bases spanning the gap. Based on the CDR3 plus reference TRBV25-1 and TRBJ2-5, the full variable domain is EADIYQTPRYLVIGTGKKITLECSQTMGHDKMYWYQQDPGMELHLIHYSYGVNSTEKGDLSSESTVSRIRTEHFPLTLESARPSHTSQYLCASSEWGLEETQYFGPGTRLLVL.

The genes are TRBV6-5 and TRBJ2-7; D gene unclear. Germline assignment: CDR1 MNHEY and CDR2 SVGAGI. The CDR3 is made up of 14 amino acids. V was cut by 3 bases and J by 0 bases, with 9 bases left in between. The CDR3 bases are TGTGCCAGCAGTTATGGGCGGTTCTCCTACGAGCAGTACTTC. This codes for CASSYGRFSYEQYF.

The chain joins TRBV6-6 to TRBJ1-4; D not certain. The V end was cut by 2 bases, the J end by 15 bases, with 16 bases between. CDR3 length: 13 amino acids. Germline lookup yields CDR1 MNHNY and CDR2 SVGAGI (reference sequence). The CDR3 coding sequence is TGTGCCAGCAGTTACGCTGTGGGCGTAGGGTTGTTTTTT. This translates into CASSYAVGVGLFF.

This chain joins TRBV7-9 and TRBJ2-3; TRBD1 agrees at 7 bases. With V trimmed by 4 bases and J by 3 bases, 10 bases remained unmatched. This CDR3 is built from 16 residues. In germline, CDR1 is SEHNR, CDR2 FQNEAQ (reference sequence). This CDR3 reads CASSYQKTGRTDTQYF. CDR3 in DNA: TGTGCCAGCAGCTACCAAAAGACAGGGAGAACAGATACGCAGTATTTT.

The rearrangement uses TRBV19 and TRBJ1-2, with D perhaps TRBD1 (5 bases). Trimming stripped 4 bases from V and 4 bases from J, with 16 bases between. Germline CDR1 reads LNHDA; CDR2 reads SQIVND (reference sequence). The CDR3 length is 15 residues. CDR3 nucleotides: TGTGCCAGTAGTAGTACAGGAACGGCCATCTATGGCTACACCTTC. This encodes CASSSTGTAIYGYTF.

The gene calls are TRBV19 and TRBJ1-5; maybe TRBD1 (5 bases). This CDR3 is 15 amino acids long. V lost 6 bases to trimming and J lost 0 bases, with 12 bases between them. Germline-derived CDR1 and CDR2 are LNHDA and SQIVND (reference sequence). DNA of the CDR3: TGTGCCAGTAGGGGTAGGGGCGGTAGCAATCAGCCCCAGCATTTT. This codes for CASRGRGGSNQPQHF.

This clone was seen ten or more times. The CDR3 DNA reads TGTGCCTCTTCTTGGGCGGACACTGAAGCTTTCTTT. Translating gives CASSWADTEAFF. V usage is TRBV30 and J usage is TRBJ1-1; D unresolved. V gave up 7 bases and J gave up 3 bases, with 12 bases separating them. The V gene's germline CDR1 is GTSNPN and CDR2 SVGIG (reference sequence). The CDR3 has 12 amino acids.

The gene calls are TRBV2 and TRBJ2-1; 7 bases are shared with TRBD2. This CDR3 is 14 amino acids long. V dropped 2 bases and J dropped 3; count of bases not matched to a gene: 1. Germline V CDR1 and CDR2: SNHLY, FYNNEI. In DNA form, the CDR3 reads TGTGCCAGCAGTGAAAGCGGGAACTACAATGAGCAGTTCTTC. Translation gives CASSESGNYNEQFF.

This clone was observed a single time. The same CDR3 is also encoded by other DNA sequences in this sample. The CDR3 loop is CASSETKGSNSPLHF. The CDR3 coding sequence is TGTGCCAGCAGTGAAACGAAGGGCTCTAATTCACCCCTCCACTTT. This chain connects TRBV2 to TRBJ1-6; D remains ambiguous. This CDR3 is 15 amino acids long. V was trimmed by 2 bases and J by 6 bases, leaving 11 bases between them. The germline V gene encodes CDR1 SNHLY and CDR2 FYNNEI. Full variable domain (remainder filled in from reference TRBV2 and TRBJ1-6): EPEVTQTPSHQVTQMGQEVILRCVPISNHLYFYWYRQILGQKVEFLVSFYNNEISEKSEIFDDQFSVERPDGSNFTLKIRSTKLEDSAMYFCASSETKGSNSPLHFGNGTRLTVT.

The rearrangement joins TRBV5-8 to TRBJ2-7, with D tentatively TRBD2 (6 bases). CDR3 length equals 16 residues. Germline V gene sequence: CDR1 SGHTS, CDR2 YDEGEE. V gave up 0 bases and J gave up 2 bases, with 15 bases separating them. CDR3 in DNA: TGTGCCAGCAGCTTGGCTGTAGCGGATGGAACCTACGAGCAGTACTTC. Its translation: CASSLAVADGTYEQYF.

The chain joins TRBV5-1 to TRBJ2-1; TRBD2 agrees at 13 bases. V lost 4 bases to trimming and J lost 9 bases; unmatched junction nucleotides: 13. This CDR3 spans 17 amino acids. Germline CDR1 and CDR2: SGHRS and YFSETQ. The CDR3: CASSRTSGRSTIREQFF. In nucleotides, the CDR3 is TGCGCCAGCAGCCGGACTAGCGGGAGATCGACTATCCGTGAGCAGTTCTTC.

This chain joins TRBV27 and TRBJ2-6; D gene unclear. The germline V gene has CDR1 MNHEY and CDR2 SMNVEV (reference sequence). The CDR3 is made up of 18 amino acids. The ends were cut back, 6 bases at V and 0 bases at J, with 18 bases in the middle. DNA for the CDR3: TGTGCCAGCAGGACTTATGGACGACCGGACTCTGGGGCCAACGTCCTGACTTTC. Amino acids: CASRTYGRPDSGANVLTF.

The rearrangement joins TRBV6-6 to TRBJ2-3; weak D call: TRBD1 (6 bases). V lost 4 bases and J 2 bases, leaving 10 bases between the germline ends. Germline-derived CDR1 and CDR2 are MNHNY and SVGAGI (reference sequence). This CDR3 comprises 14 residues. CDR3 loop: CASSSRQVTDTQYF. The CDR3 nucleotides read TGTGCCAGCAGTTCCCGACAGGTCACAGATACGCAGTATTTT.

The chain joins TRBV4-3 to TRBJ1-3, with D hard to call. In germline, CDR1 is LGHNA, CDR2 YSLEER. V lost 1 base, J lost 0 bases, and 10 bases lay in between. The CDR3 length is 16 residues. The DNA for the CDR3 is TGCGCCAGCAGCCAAGGACGGACTCACTCTGGAAACACCATATATTTT. This translates into CASSQGRTHSGNTIYF.

There are a few counts of this clone. This chain links TRBV5-8 with TRBJ1-2, with 8 nucleotides matching TRBD1. Germline V gives CDR1 SGHTS, CDR2 YDEGEE. CDR3 length equals 14 residues. V gave up 0 bases and J gave up 2 bases; unmatched junction bases: 0. CDR3 coding DNA: TGTGCCAGCAGCTTGGACAGGGGGAACTATGGCTACACCTTC. Translated, it gives CASSLDRGNYGYTF. Full variable domain (rest looked up from reference TRBV5-8 and TRBJ1-2): EAGVTQSPTHLIKTRGQQATLRCSPISGHTSVYWYQQALGLGLQFLLWYDEGEERNRGNFPPRFSGRQFPNYSSELNVNALELEDSALYLCASSLDRGNYGYTFGSGTRLTVV.

CDR3 coding DNA: TGTGCTGTGACAGGGGTAAAAAACATTCAGTACTTC. This encodes CAVTGVKNIQYF. The rearrangement uses TRBV6-1 and TRBJ2-4, with 8 bases matching TRBD1. Germline V gene data show CDR1 as MNHNS and CDR2 as SASEGT. The CDR3 is 12 residues long.

This clone has a handful of counts. The chain carries TRBV19 and TRBJ2-5; D call uncertain. V was clipped by 5 bases and J by 4 bases, with 11 bases between them. The CDR3 is 13 amino acids. Germline CDR1 reads LNHDA; CDR2 reads SQIVND (reference sequence). The CDR3 loop is CASSSSRVETQYF. The CDR3, as DNA: TGTGCCAGTAGTTCGTCCAGAGTAGAGACCCAGTACTTC.